The following is a TCR beta chain sequence with its context. The table lists this clone with a count of one. No cognate antigen has been identified for it. The record has no base qualities; no much larger clone is one base away. Using the deep immunoSEQ assay, TCR CDR3 regions were amplified from genomic DNA by multiplex PCR. For each cell subset, the extracted genomic DNA was distributed evenly across all wells of several immunoSEQ 96-well plates, and each plate served as one replicate. For sorted subsets, roughly 200 ng of genomic DNA, equivalent to roughly 30,000 T cell genomes, went into each replicate PCR. The purified libraries were quantified using a Qubit 3.0 fluorometer, sized with a Bioanalyzer 2100, and then quantified again using the KAPA Library Quantification kit. Each immunoSEQ 96-well plate was sequenced on its own single-read 150-cycle Illumina NextSeq 550 flow cell. The paper's data handling went like this. Because the immunoSEQ output held only junctional sequences and lacked quality scores, the filtering could not match the filtering applied to full-length reads. To assign V/J genes and CDR3, sequences were annotated using PyIR, a Python wrapper for IgBLAST v1.9, with IMGT germline references. Any read was removed if the V/J assignment was weak (E-value above 1e-6), the CDR3 was missing, or the read contained stop codons, out-of-frame junctions, or ambiguous translated residues. V3J clonotypes were defined as sequences sharing the same inferred V gene, J gene, and CDR3 amino acid sequence. Percentage overlap between repertoires was calculated by dividing the number of shared unique clonotypes by the size of the smaller repertoire. Three approaches were used to assess repertoire richness: RTK rarefaction, the Chao1 estimator, and Recon v2.1 estimates of unobserved clonotypes. Generation probabilities were computed with OLGA for all TCRbeta clonotypes obtained by the gDNA method from four donors. Not all clones reach the TCRdb copy of this immuneACCESS table, which keeps in-frame sequences only. Checked studies attribute under half of the gap to unresolved V genes and leave the rest unexplained. V and J calls and clone size come straight from that table; D and trimming were deduced from the DNA. Recorded for this sample are 850,000 to 1,200,000 clones; around four fifths of them occurred a single time. Jointly, the top ten make up 1.4% of the sample.

The sample belongs to a study of shared clonotypes between healthy human individuals (dated by TCRdb to the early 2020s). Broadly, across the study: A couple of women and a few men aged 18 to 49 years were included in the cohort. To increase sequencing depth and limit assay-specific biases, TCR repertoire library preparation and sequencing were carried out by different laboratories using diverse techniques. For each donor, three plates each were used for CD4 naive and CD4 memory, two plates were used for CD8 naive, and one plate was used for CD8 memory. To estimate repertoire size and how much clonotype sharing occurs between individuals, the study deeply sequenced the blood TCR repertoires of 4 to 6 healthy adults. Per donor, leukapheresis produced somewhere between about 0.94 and 9 billion PBMCs. Overall study results and their limits: Estimated clonotype richness was generally larger for naive than for memory subsets. When four donors were compared, the shared fraction of clonotypes was around 4.6% for naive CD4, around 3.5% for naive CD8, 2% to 2.5% for memory CD4, and around 0.4% for memory CD8. Based on pairwise subsampling, the degree of clonotype sharing among donors was expected to be affected by sequencing depth. Sampling was limited to blood, and TCR repertoires in tissue likely differ from TCR repertoires in blood. The genetic and exposure-history diversity represented was limited by the small number of donors. Compared with non-shared clonotypes, the clonotypes found in all four sorted-subset donors had higher generation probabilities. Even with the large sequencing depth, rarefaction of the sorted-subset datasets indicated that sequencing was incomplete.

Its CDR3 holds 13 amino acids, cysteine through phenylalanine. Solely the CDR3 DNA is kept, with 39 bases framed from the first base. V lost 4 bases and J lost 2 bases, and the count of bases not matched to a germline gene is 2. CDR1 and CDR2 are drawn from the germline V gene: SGDLS, YYNGEE. The donors were healthy, HIV-negative adults who had no recently reported acute infections or vaccinations. Only Caucasian adults living in Nashville, Tennessee, USA were represented among the donors. CD4+ T cells were enriched through magnetic negative selection, after which naive cells were positively selected on CD45RA and the remaining negative fraction served as the memory subset. Blood was collected by leukapheresis, and PBMCs were isolated by Ficoll-Histopaque density gradient centrifugation and then cryopreserved in liquid nitrogen vapor phase. Analytical flow cytometry was used to check the purity and quantity of every magnetically sorted T cell population. Each sorted fraction had its genomic DNA isolated and then quantified by UV absorbance on a Nanodrop 2000c.

This chain joins TRBV9 to TRBJ1-1; 7 middle bases align to TRBD1. Source material: memory CD4+ T cells sorted from blood. The cell subset or site label, read with the paper, signifies: CD45RA-negative fraction. This clonotype originated in a man aged 18 to 30 in good health. In nucleotide form, the sequence is TGTGCCAGCAGCAGACAGGGAAACACTGAAGCTTTCTTT. Its translation is CASSRQGNTEAFF.